This TCR beta chain emerged from a study of OX40 agonist ivuxolimab in advanced cancers. Study-level background: Of mixed ages from about 20 to 80 and averaging about 56 years, the group was about 80% male.

The CDR3 is made up of 15 amino acids. Per germline, CDR1 SNHLY and CDR2 FYNNEI. On this clone: Its ends do not fully match the called genes, so a read error is possible.

Using immunoSEQ multiplex PCR, the repertoire was profiled, and TCRdb retains in-frame clones only, with some absent. The table shows tens of thousands of clones, with about nine tenths occurring only once. The sequenced sample was CD4+ or CD8+ T cells sorted from blood, obtained in a trial of the OX40 agonist ivuxolimab. This chain links TRBV2 with TRBJ2-4, with 7 bases matching TRBD1. The source of this sequence is an adult with an advanced solid tumor such as melanoma, head and neck, liver or kidney cancer. CDR3 sequence (DNA): TGTGCCAGCAGTGAATTAGGGACAGCCCAAAACATTCAGTACTTC. It encodes CASSELGTAQNIQYF.